These 13 T cell receptor beta chains originate from one sample sequenced in a study of blood T cells in healthy people across ages. Primed by a sample-barcoded 5' primer and a J-beta primer mix, a second PCR proceeded for about 6 to 12 cycles. TCRdb fed the 5' RACE reads into MiXCR, producing one record per CDR3 protein. In the table there are 800,000 or so distinct CDR3 sequences, about 47% of which are singletons. The sample was blood. These receptors all come from an elderly man in good health.

This clonotype was found a few times. V is TRBV27 and J is TRBJ2-7, with TRBD1 identical over 7 bases. The CDR3 is 14 amino acids. The germline gives CDR1 MNHEY, CDR2 SMNVEV (reference sequence). V trimming: 2 bases; J trimming: 6 bases; junction bases outside the gene matches: 7. The CDR3 loop is CASSLVGRGSEQYF. The CDR3 nucleotides are TGTGCCAGCAGTTTAGTCGGCAGGGGGTCCGAGCAGTACTTC.

The chain links TRBV27 to TRBJ1-1; perhaps TRBD1 as D (6 bases). The CDR3 is made up of 15 amino acids. V gave up 1 base and J gave up 3 bases, with 12 bases separating them. The germline gives CDR1 MNHEY, CDR2 SMNVEV (reference sequence). The CDR3 bases are TGTGCCAGCAGTTTATACGGGGGCTCGTACACTGAAGCTTTCTTT. Amino acids: CASSLYGGSYTEAFF.

The genes are TRBV7-8 and TRBJ2-5; 11 bases map to TRBD2. Germline loops: CDR1 SGHVS, CDR2 FQNEAQ. The V and J ends lost 5 bases and 1 base, in that order; junction bases with no gene match: 6. The CDR3 contains 16 residues. Written as DNA, the CDR3 is TGTGCCAGCAGCGCTTCACTAGCGGGAGTCCAAGAGACCCAGTACTTC. Its protein product is CASSASLAGVQETQYF.

This clonotype was detected once. As the CDR3 is not closed by the conserved phenylalanine or tryptophan, this likely results from a read error. The chain couples TRBV5-1 to TRBJ2-5; 10 positions agree with TRBD2. V trimming: 0 bases; J trimming: 4 bases; junction bases outside the gene matches: 18. The CDR3 loop spans 20 amino acids. Germline CDR1 and CDR2: SGHRS and YFSETQ. The CDR3 loop is CASSLEGGTASGSIRETQYI. CDR3 nucleotide sequence: TGCGCCAGCAGCTTGGAAGGCGGAACCGCTAGCGGGAGTATTCGAGAGACCCAGTACATC.

The chain recombines TRBV7-2 with TRBJ2-3, with 7 bases identical to TRBD2. The V and J ends lost 5 bases and 1 base, in that order; junction bases with no gene match: 6. Germline V gene lookup returns CDR1 SGHTA and CDR2 FQGNSA. The CDR3 consists of 15 residues. For the CDR3, the DNA is TGTGCCAGCAGCAGAGGCGGGAGTGGCACAGATACGCAGTATTTT. As protein: CASSRGGSGTDTQYF.

About this clonotype itself: The junction and the germline gene differ at one end; a read error may be behind it. This chain connects TRBV25-1 to TRBJ2-5; maybe TRBD2 (6 bases). Germline loops: CDR1 MGHDK, CDR2 SYGVNS. This CDR3 spans 17 amino acids. The CDR3 region is CAGSDRFGGALQETQYF. DNA for the CDR3: TGTGCCGGCAGTGATAGATTCGGGGGAGCCCTCCAAGAGACCCAGTACTTC.

The V and J genes are TRBV29-1 and TRBJ2-1; perhaps TRBD2 as D (5 bases). The V gene's germline CDR1 is SQVTM and CDR2 ANQGSEA. The length of the CDR3 is 11 residues. Trimming took off 4 bases at V and 6 bases at J, with 7 bases between the two ends. CDR3 nucleotide sequence: TGCAGCGTTGTGGACTTCAATGAGCAGTTCTTC. It is translated as CSVVDFNEQFF.

This clonotype has only a few counts. The chain carries TRBV27 and TRBJ2-7, with D possibly called TRBD1 or TRBD2 (5 bases each). This CDR3 contains 14 residues. The V and J ends lost 4 bases and 6 bases respectively, with 16 bases between them. From germline, CDR1 is MNHEY and CDR2 SMNVEV (reference sequence). The chain's CDR3 is CASSSRRGGGEQYF. DNA for the CDR3: TGTGCCAGCAGTTCCCGAAGGGGTGGGGGCGAGCAGTACTTC.

This clonotype has at least ten counts. The rearrangement joins TRBV7-9 to TRBJ2-1, with 11 bases lining up with TRBD2. Germline CDR1 and CDR2: SEHNR and FQNEAQ (reference sequence). The trim removed 5 bases at V and 7 bases at J, leaving 10 bases unmatched. The CDR3 is 16 residues long. CDR3 DNA: TGTGCCAGCAGCCTATATAGCGGGAGGGAATGGAATGAGCAGTTCTTC. Protein sequence: CASSLYSGREWNEQFF.

The rearrangement links TRBV11-2 to TRBJ2-5; 11 bases fit TRBD2. V shed 7 bases, J shed 11 bases, and the junction held 24 bases outside the gene matches. CDR1 is SGHAT, CDR2 FQNNGV, per germline. CDR3 length equals 18 residues. CDR3 sequence: CASTSRLAGTQTHNEQYF. CDR3 in DNA: TGTGCCAGCACCTCCCGACTAGCGGGAACCCAAACTCACAATGAGCAGTACTTC. Based on the CDR3 plus reference TRBV11-2 and TRBJ2-5, the full variable domain is EAGVAQSPRYKIIEKRQSVAFWCNPISGHATLYWYQQILGQGPKLLIQFQNNGVVDDSQLPKDRFSAERLKGVDSTLKIQPAKLEDSAVYLCASTSRLAGTQTHNEQYFGPGTRLLVL.

This clonotype was counted a few times. V is TRBV6-6 and J is TRBJ1-1; 8 nucleotides agree with TRBD1. The CDR3 has 14 amino acids. J was trimmed by 1 base and V by 4 bases; bases with no gene match: 2. Germline V gene data show CDR1 as MNHNY and CDR2 as SVGAGI (reference sequence). CDR3 sequence: CASSSGTGNTEAFF. Written as DNA, the CDR3 is TGTGCCAGCAGTTCCGGGACAGGGAACACTGAAGCTTTCTTT.

The chain couples TRBV7-2 to TRBJ2-7, with 10 bases that match TRBD1. This CDR3 comprises 15 residues. From germline, CDR1 is SGHTA and CDR2 FQGNSA. After removal of 5 bases from V and 7 bases from J, the junction contained 11 bases not matched to a gene. CDR3 amino acids: CASSLEGQGLTEQYF. CDR3 in DNA: TGTGCCAGCAGCCTAGAGGGACAGGGGCTTACGGAGCAGTACTTC.

The CDR3 spells CASSPSDRALTDTQYF. The CDR3 coding sequence is TGTGCCAGCAGCCCTTCGGACAGGGCCCTCACAGATACGCAGTATTTT. The V call is TRBV13, the J call TRBJ2-3; 8 positions match TRBD1. J gave up 2 bases and V 5 bases, and 9 bases lay outside the gene matches. The germline gives CDR1 PRHDT, CDR2 FYEKMQ (reference sequence). The CDR3 has 16 residues.